These T cell receptor beta chains were read from a single sample in a study of shared clonotypes between healthy human individuals. The data were produced by immunoSEQ multiplex PCR, yet TCRdb's version contains in-frame clones alone and is incomplete. In the table there are 2.3 million or so clones, more than 85% of which are singletons. The sequenced sample consisted of naive CD4+ T cells from PBMCs. These receptors were obtained from a man between 18 and 29 years old in good health. Some clones in this sample may be carry-over from other donors' samples. The CDR3 runs from the conserved cysteine through the conserved F or W. A D gene is named only where the DNA matches it firmly. The size field is filled for only some rows; it gives once, few, many or a size class.

v_call	d_call	j_call	clone_size	cdr3_aa	cdr3_nt
TRBV6-6	TRBD2	TRBJ2-1	.	CASSHSGTSNEQFF	TGTGCCAGCAGTCATTCCGGGACTAGCAATGAGCAGTTCTTC
TRBV2	TRBD2	TRBJ2-2	.	CASRGTSGREGTGELFF	TGTGCCAGCAGGGGGACTAGCGGGAGGGAGGGCACCGGGGAGCTGTTTTTT
TRBV30	TRBD2	TRBJ2-1	.	CAWTSGRGGVEQFF	TGTGCCTGGACTAGCGGGAGGGGAGGGGTTGAGCAGTTCTTC
TRBV7-2	TRBD1	TRBJ1-5	few	CASSLDRVNQPQHF	TGTGCCAGCAGCCTAGACAGGGTCAATCAGCCCCAGCATTTT
TRBV2	TRBD2	TRBJ2-1	.	CASRTGLAGYNEQFF	TGTGCCAGCAGGACGGGACTAGCGGGATACAATGAGCAGTTCTTC
TRBV15	TRBD2	TRBJ2-1	.	CATSRAGTGGYNEQFF	TGTGCCACCAGCAGGGCCGGGACGGGAGGATACAATGAGCAGTTCTTC
TRBV6-6	TRBD1	TRBJ1-5	.	CATTSGTGNQPQHF	TGTGCCACCACCTCGGGGACAGGTAATCAGCCCCAGCATTTT
TRBV2	.	TRBJ1-2	few	CASSEAGAGYTF	TGTGCCAGCAGTGAAGCGGGTGCCGGCTACACCTTC
TRBV9	TRBD2	TRBJ2-1	.	CASSVESGAYNEQFF	TGTGCCAGCAGCGTAGAAAGCGGGGCCTACAATGAGCAGTTCTTC
TRBV14	.	TRBJ2-7	.	CASSLGAGPQGWTNEQYF	TGTGCCAGCAGCCTCGGGGCAGGCCCTCAGGGTTGGACGAACGAGCAGTACTTC
TRBV7-9	.	TRBJ1-2	.	CASSLGTASSYGYTF	TGTGCCAGCAGCCTCGGGACCGCCAGTTCATATGGCTACACCTTC
TRBV19	.	TRBJ2-7	.	CASSLTRSSYEQYF	TGTGCCAGTAGCTTGACACGGAGCTCCTACGAGCAGTACTTC
TRBV7-9	TRBD2	TRBJ2-7	.	CASSLAGGYEQYF	TGTGCCAGCAGCTTAGCGGGAGGGTACGAGCAGTACTTC
TRBV7-3	TRBD2	TRBJ2-1	.	CASSLVSGTVNEQFF	TGTGCCAGCAGCTTAGTTAGCGGGACGGTCAATGAGCAGTTCTTC
TRBV5-1	TRBD1	TRBJ1-2	once	CASSPALDRGAYGYTF	TGCGCCAGCAGCCCCGCGTTGGACAGGGGTGCCTATGGCTACACCTTC
TRBV5-1	TRBD2	TRBJ2-5	.	CASSLDASGGQETQYF	TGCGCCAGCAGCTTGGATGCTAGCGGAGGTCAAGAGACCCAGTACTTC
TRBV2	.	TRBJ2-6	.	CARQESRANVLTF	TGTGCCCGACAGGAGAGCCGGGCCAACGTCCTGACTTTC
TRBV19	TRBD1	TRBJ1-4	.	CASSMGQGNEKLFF	TGTGCCAGTAGTATGGGACAGGGGAATGAAAAACTGTTTTTT
TRBV15	.	TRBJ2-7	.	CATSRDRFSSYEQYF	TGTGCCACCAGCAGAGATAGGTTCAGTTCCTACGAGCAGTACTTC
TRBV7-9	.	TRBJ2-7	.	CASSLDRGVDEQYF	TGTGCCAGCAGCTTAGACCGGGGAGTAGACGAGCAGTACTTC
TRBV5-1	TRBD2	TRBJ2-5	.	CASSLEVSGSLGETQYF	TGCGCCAGCAGCTTGGAGGTTAGCGGGAGCTTGGGAGAGACCCAGTACTTC
TRBV5-4	TRBD1	TRBJ2-7	.	CASSSKTGNTYEQYF	TGTGCCAGCAGCTCTAAGACAGGGAATACCTACGAGCAGTACTTC
TRBV11-2	.	TRBJ1-5	.	CASSPVSGPNQPQHF	TGTGCCAGCAGCCCTGTATCAGGGCCCAATCAGCCCCAGCATTTT
TRBV28	.	TRBJ2-6	once	CASRPLASSGANVLTF	TGTGCCAGCAGACCTTTAGCGTCCTCTGGGGCCAACGTCCTGACTTTC
TRBV28	TRBD1	TRBJ2-7	.	CASSLILGTGAIEQYF	TGTGCCAGCAGTCTGATTTTGGGGACAGGGGCTATCGAGCAGTACTTC
TRBV11-3	.	TRBJ2-7	few	CASSFRPSYEQYF	TGTGCCAGCAGCTTCAGACCCTCCTACGAGCAGTACTTC
TRBV7-3	TRBD2	TRBJ2-7	.	CASSPFGGGLAGYEQYF	TGTGCCAGCAGCCCCTTCGGGGGGGGTCTAGCGGGCTACGAGCAGTACTTC
TRBV25-1	TRBD2	TRBJ2-5	.	CASSPWGGNQETQYF	TGTGCCAGCAGTCCCTGGGGGGGAAACCAAGAGACCCAGTACTTC
TRBV19	TRBD1	TRBJ1-2	.	CASRNWTGYGYTF	TGTGCCAGTAGGAATTGGACAGGTTATGGCTACACCTTC
TRBV5-1	TRBD1	TRBJ2-1	once	CASSADGQGLKVF	TGCGCCAGCAGCGCCGACGGACAGGGTTTAAAAGTCTTC
TRBV7-9	TRBD2	TRBJ2-1	.	CASSLVVLAGGNEQFF	TGTGCCAGCAGCTTAGTCGTTCTAGCGGGAGGGAATGAGCAGTTCTTC
TRBV7-3	.	TRBJ1-1	.	CASSSRFWSTEAFF	TGTGCCAGCAGCTCCAGGTTTTGGAGCACTGAAGCTTTCTTT
TRBV19	.	TRBJ2-3	.	CASSNGAVPDTQYF	TGTGCCAGTAGTAACGGGGCGGTGCCAGATACGCAGTATTTT